Listed below are T cell receptor beta chains from one sample, sequenced in a study of graft-versus-host responses after intestinal transplantation. The protocol was immunoSEQ multiplex PCR, while the TCRdb copy is restricted to in-frame clones and leaves out a portion. The sample shows some 35,000 clones, less than 95% of them seen only once. What these receptors recognize is not known. The starting material was unstimulated CD4+ T cells sorted from spleen or lymph node cells, obtained before transplant. The receptors shown here come from a human donor who was the organ donor for an intestinal transplant. Both conserved end residues are part of each CDR3. The D gene is left open where the match is weak. Size is omitted from some rows. Given values are once, few, many or a class for expanded clones.

j_call clone_size v_call d_call cdr3_nt cdr3_aa
TRBJ2-2 . TRBV5-6 TRBD2 TGTGCCAGCAGCCGGAGCGGGGGGGCCACCGGGGAGCTGTTTTTT CASSRSGGATGELFF
TRBJ2-4 . TRBV4-1 TRBD1 TGCGCCAGCACCGGGACAGTGGACAAAAACATTCAGTACTTC CASTGTVDKNIQYF
TRBJ2-2 . TRBV6-1 . TGTGCCAGCAGTGATTGGGGGCGAGTCGGGGAGCTGTTTTTT CASSDWGRVGELFF
TRBJ1-2 once TRBV11-3 . TGTGCCAGCAGCTTAGATTTCACAGGGCAATTCTATGGCTACACCTTC CASSLDFTGQFYGYTF
TRBJ2-3 . TRBV5-6 . TGTGCCAGCAGCTTGAAGGGGACAGATACGCAGTATTTT CASSLKGTDTQYF
TRBJ2-1 . TRBV5-4 . TGTGCCAGCAGCTTGGTATCGAGGGGTGATGAGCAGTTCTTC CASSLVSRGDEQFF
TRBJ2-1 . TRBV5-4 . TGTGCCAGCAGCTCGGATCCCCAGGGGTACAATGAGCAGTTCTTC CASSSDPQGYNEQFF
TRBJ2-3 . TRBV6-5 . TGTGCCAGCAGTTACGAGTCAGGGCATCGCACAGATACGCAGTATTTT CASSYESGHRTDTQYF
TRBJ1-1 . TRBV7-2 TRBD1 TGTGCCAGCAGCTTCCAGGGGGCCACTGAAGCTTTCTTT CASSFQGATEAFF
TRBJ1-4 . TRBV6-5 . TGTGCCAGCAGCCCTTATAATCCTGTGGGGGAAAAACTGTTTTTT CASSPYNPVGEKLFF
TRBJ1-5 . TRBV7-9 TRBD1 TGTGCCAGCAGCTTAGGACAGGGAAACAATCAGCCCCAGCATTTT CASSLGQGNNQPQHF
TRBJ2-2 . TRBV10-3 TRBD2 TGTGCCATCAGTCTAGCGGGGGGGATTGACACCGGGGAGCTGTTTTTT CAISLAGGIDTGELFF
TRBJ1-1 . TRBV2 TRBD1 TGTGCCAGCAGCACCGGGACAGGGGTTAGTGAAGCTTTCTTT CASSTGTGVSEAFF
TRBJ2-1 . TRBV28 . TGTGCCAGTAGGGGGCGCGGGGGTTCATACAATGAGCAGTTCTTC CASRGRGGSYNEQFF
TRBJ1-4 . TRBV7-2 . TGTGCCAGCAGCCCCGAGGTGATTGCAACTAATGAAAAACTGTTTTTT CASSPEVIATNEKLFF
TRBJ2-6 once TRBV7-2 . TGTGCCAGCAGCTTAGCAGGGGGTGGGGCCAACGTCCTGACTTTC CASSLAGGGANVLTF
TRBJ1-5 . TRBV5-1 . TGCGCCAGCAGCTTGGACGTGGGCAATCAGCCCCAGCATTTT CASSLDVGNQPQHF
TRBJ2-7 . TRBV2 . TGTGCCAGCACTGAGCTATTTCGTTGGGAGCAGTACTTC CASTELFRWEQYF
TRBJ2-2 . TRBV27 . TGTGCCAGCAGTTCGACAGCAAACACCGGGGAGCTGTTTTTT CASSSTANTGELFF
TRBJ1-2 . TRBV5-4 . TGTGCCAGCAGCTTCCGGGACAAAGGAAGGGGCTACACCTTC CASSFRDKGRGYTF
TRBJ1-6 . TRBV27 . TGTGCCAGCAGTTTAATTAATTCACCCCTCCACTTT CASSLINSPLHF
TRBJ2-1 . TRBV5-6 TRBD2 TGTGCCAGCAGCTTGACTAGCGGGGGGGCGACCAATTACAATGAGCAGTTCTTC CASSLTSGGATNYNEQFF
TRBJ1-4 once TRBV4-1 TRBD1 TGCGCCAGCAGGCAGGGGGCGCGTCCAAATGAAAAACTGTTTTTT CASRQGARPNEKLFF
TRBJ2-6 . TRBV2 . TGTGCCCAGGGCTCTGGGGCCAACGTCCTGACTTTC CAQGSGANVLTF
TRBJ1-2 . TRBV7-9 . TGTGCCAGCAGCTTAGAGGTGACAGCCAACTATGGCTACACCTTC CASSLEVTANYGYTF
TRBJ2-5 . TRBV5-4 TRBD2 TGTGCCAGCAGCTTGGAGCGGGGGGGCCGAGAGACCCAGTACTTC CASSLERGGRETQYF
TRBJ1-2 . TRBV6-5 TRBD1 TGTGCCAGCAGGACCGACAGGGGGCGAGGCTACACCTTC CASRTDRGRGYTF
TRBJ2-1 . TRBV28 TRBD2 TGTGCCAGCAGTTGGACGCTAGCGGGGGGCGGCTATGAGCAGTTCTTC CASSWTLAGGGYEQFF
TRBJ2-4 . TRBV27 TRBD1 TGTGCCAGCAGTTCTGGGACAGGGGGGAACATTCAGTACTTC CASSSGTGGNIQYF
TRBJ2-5 once TRBV30 TRBD1 TGTGCCTGGAGTCCCCGAGACAGGGCCCAGTACTTC CAWSPRDRAQYF
TRBJ2-7 . TRBV4-2 . TGTGCCAGCAGCCAAGAAAGGGGTCTGGGTCATAGTCACTTC CASSQERGLGHSHF
TRBJ1-5 . TRBV27 . TGTGCCAGCAGTCCATCCCCCTGGGGGGACCAGCCCCAGCATTTT CASSPSPWGDQPQHF
TRBJ2-5 . TRBV7-2 . TGTGCCAGCAGCTTAGTGTCGACAGCTCAAGAGACCCAGTACTTC CASSLVSTAQETQYF
TRBJ2-2 . TRBV5-4 TRBD2 TGTGCCAGCAGCTCCGGACTAGCGGGGGGGGGTCGGACCGGGGAGCTGTTTTTT CASSSGLAGGGRTGELFF
TRBJ1-4 . TRBV7-8 . TGTGCCAGCAGCTTAGGCCGGGTTTGGGGTACTAATGAAAAACTGTTTTTT CASSLGRVWGTNEKLFF
TRBJ1-5 . TRBV2 TRBD1 TGTGCCAGCAGCTCCACCGGACAGGTACGTGGTCAGCCCCAGCATTTT CASSSTGQVRGQPQHF
TRBJ2-5 . TRBV5-1 TRBD2 TGCGCCAGCAGCTCAAGAATAGCGGGCATCCTCCAAGAGACCCAGTACTTC CASSSRIAGILQETQYF
TRBJ2-5 . TRBV5-4 . TGTGCCAGCAGCGCGCCCCCGACAGACGAAGAGACCCAGTACTTC CASSAPPTDEETQYF